This T cell receptor (beta chain) derives from a study of control samples from healthy donors and cancer patients. Sequenced by immunoSEQ multiplex PCR; TCRdb stores in-frame clones only, minus some. The data show some 150,000 clones, approximately 94% seen once. The CDR3 totals 16 residues. With 0 bases removed from V and 0 bases from J, the gap between germline ends came to 11 bases. CDR1 is MGHRA, CDR2 YSYEKL, per germline. The genes are TRBV4-1 and TRBJ1-2; D gene ambiguous. Material: blood. The clonotype originates from a man aged 40-55 years in good health. The CDR3 DNA follows: TGCGCCAGCAGCCAAGAACCGGCCGGTTCTAACTATGGCTACACCTTC. Translating it yields CASSQEPAGSNYGYTF.